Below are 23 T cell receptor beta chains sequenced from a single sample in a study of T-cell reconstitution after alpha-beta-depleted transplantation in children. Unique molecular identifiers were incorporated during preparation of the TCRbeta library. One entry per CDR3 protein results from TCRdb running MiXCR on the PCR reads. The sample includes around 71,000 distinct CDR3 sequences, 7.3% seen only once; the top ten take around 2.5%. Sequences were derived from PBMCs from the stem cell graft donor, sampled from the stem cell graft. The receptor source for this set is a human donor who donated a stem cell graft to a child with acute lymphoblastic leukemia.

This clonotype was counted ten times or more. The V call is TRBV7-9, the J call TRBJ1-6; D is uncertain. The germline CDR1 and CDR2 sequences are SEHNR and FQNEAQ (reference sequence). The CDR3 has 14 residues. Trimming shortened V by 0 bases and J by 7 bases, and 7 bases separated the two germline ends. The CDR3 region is CASSLAGLNSPLHF. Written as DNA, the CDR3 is TGTGCCAGCAGCTTAGCAGGGCTGAATTCACCCCTCCACTTT.

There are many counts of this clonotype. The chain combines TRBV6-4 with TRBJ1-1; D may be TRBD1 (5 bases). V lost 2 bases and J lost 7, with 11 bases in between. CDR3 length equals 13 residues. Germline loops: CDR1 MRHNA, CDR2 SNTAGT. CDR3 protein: CASSDTGEGEAFF. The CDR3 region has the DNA TGTGCCAGCAGTGACACAGGCGAAGGTGAAGCTTTCTTT.

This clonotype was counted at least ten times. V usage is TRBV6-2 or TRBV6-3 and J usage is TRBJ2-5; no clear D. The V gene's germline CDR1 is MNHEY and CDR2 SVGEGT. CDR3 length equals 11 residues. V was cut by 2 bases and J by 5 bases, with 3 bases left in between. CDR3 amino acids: CASSYGETQYF. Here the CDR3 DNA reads TGTGCCAGCAGTTACGGGGAGACCCAGTACTTC.

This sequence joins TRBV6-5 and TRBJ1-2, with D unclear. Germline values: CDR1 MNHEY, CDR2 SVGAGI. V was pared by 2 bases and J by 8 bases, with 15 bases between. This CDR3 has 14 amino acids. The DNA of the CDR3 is TGTGCCAGCAGTTACAATGGGCAGCTACAGGGCTACACCTTC. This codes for CASSYNGQLQGYTF.

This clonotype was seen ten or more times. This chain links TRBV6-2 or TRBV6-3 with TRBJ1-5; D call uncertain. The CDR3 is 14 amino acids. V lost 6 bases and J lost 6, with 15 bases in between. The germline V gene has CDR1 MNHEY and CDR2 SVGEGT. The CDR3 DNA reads TGTGCCAGCAGAGGGCTAGTACCGGGTCAGCCCCAGCATTTT. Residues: CASRGLVPGQPQHF.

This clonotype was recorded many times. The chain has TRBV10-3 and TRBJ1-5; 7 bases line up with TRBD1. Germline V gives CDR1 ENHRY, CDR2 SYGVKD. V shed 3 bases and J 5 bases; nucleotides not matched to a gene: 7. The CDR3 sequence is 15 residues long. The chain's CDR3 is CAISDSEGAHQPQHF. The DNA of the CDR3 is TGTGCCATCAGTGACTCCGAGGGGGCACATCAGCCCCAGCATTTT.

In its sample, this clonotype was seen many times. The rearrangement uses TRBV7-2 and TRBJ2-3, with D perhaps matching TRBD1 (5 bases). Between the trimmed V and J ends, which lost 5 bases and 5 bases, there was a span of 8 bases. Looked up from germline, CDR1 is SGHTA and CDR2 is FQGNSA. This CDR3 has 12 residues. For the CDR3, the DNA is TGTGCCAGCAGCCTAGGGGAAGATACGCAGTATTTT. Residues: CASSLGEDTQYF.

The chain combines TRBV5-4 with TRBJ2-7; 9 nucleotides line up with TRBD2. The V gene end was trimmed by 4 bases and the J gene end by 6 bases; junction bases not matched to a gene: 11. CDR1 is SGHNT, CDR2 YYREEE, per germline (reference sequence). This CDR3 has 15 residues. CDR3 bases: TGTGCCAGCAGCGTCGGGGCGGGGGGGTTACCCGAGCAGTACTTC. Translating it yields CASSVGAGGLPEQYF.

The DNA for the CDR3 is TGCGCCAGCAGTGAGTGGACAGGAGCGAGGGACATTCAGTACTTC. Its translation is CASSEWTGARDIQYF. This rearrangement joins TRBV10-1 to TRBJ2-4, with 7 bases lining up with TRBD1. CDR3 length equals 15 residues. V lost 1 base, J lost 8 bases, and 8 bases stayed unmatched. Per germline, CDR1 WNHNN and CDR2 SYGVQD (reference sequence).

The CDR3 sequence is CASSLVDYNEQFF. For the CDR3, the DNA is TGCGCCAGCAGCTTGGTAGACTACAATGAGCAGTTCTTC. V gene TRBV5-1 combines with J gene TRBJ2-1; no clear D. CDR1 and CDR2 from the germline V gene are SGHRS and YFSETQ. There are 13 residues in the CDR3. V was cut by 0 bases and J by 3 bases, with 4 bases left in between.

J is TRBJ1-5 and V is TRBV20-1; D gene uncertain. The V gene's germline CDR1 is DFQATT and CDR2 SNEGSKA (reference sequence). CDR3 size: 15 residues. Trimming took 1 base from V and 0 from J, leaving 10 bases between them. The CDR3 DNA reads TGCAGTGCTAGAGTTGGAGGGTATAGCAATCAGCCCCAGCATTTT. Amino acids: CSARVGGYSNQPQHF.

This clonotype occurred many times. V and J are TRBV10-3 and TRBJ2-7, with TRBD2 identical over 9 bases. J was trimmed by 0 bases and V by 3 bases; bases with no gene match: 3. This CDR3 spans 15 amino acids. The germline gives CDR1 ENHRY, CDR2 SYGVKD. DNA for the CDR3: TGTGCCATCAGTGATGCGGGGGGGCTCTCCTACGAGCAGTACTTC. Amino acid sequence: CAISDAGGLSYEQYF.

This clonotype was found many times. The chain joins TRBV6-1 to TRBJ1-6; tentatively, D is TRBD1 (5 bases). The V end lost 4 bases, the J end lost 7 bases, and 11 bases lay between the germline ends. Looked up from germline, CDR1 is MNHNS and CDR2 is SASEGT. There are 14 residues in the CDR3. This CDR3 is CASSGPGVNSPLHF. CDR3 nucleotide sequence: TGTGCCAGCAGTGGCCCGGGGGTAAATTCACCCCTCCACTTT.

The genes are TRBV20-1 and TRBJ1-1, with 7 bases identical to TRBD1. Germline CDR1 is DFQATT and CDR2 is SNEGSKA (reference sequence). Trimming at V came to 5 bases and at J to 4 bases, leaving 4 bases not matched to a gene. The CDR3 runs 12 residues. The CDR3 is CSAGQGVTEAFF. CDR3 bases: TGCAGTGCTGGGCAGGGGGTCACTGAAGCTTTCTTT.

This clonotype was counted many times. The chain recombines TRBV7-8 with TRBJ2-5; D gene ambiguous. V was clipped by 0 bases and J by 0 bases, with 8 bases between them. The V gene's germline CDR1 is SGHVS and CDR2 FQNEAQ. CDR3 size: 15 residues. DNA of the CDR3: TGTGCCAGCAGCTTAGCGCTTGCAGACCAAGAGACCCAGTACTTC. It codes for CASSLALADQETQYF.

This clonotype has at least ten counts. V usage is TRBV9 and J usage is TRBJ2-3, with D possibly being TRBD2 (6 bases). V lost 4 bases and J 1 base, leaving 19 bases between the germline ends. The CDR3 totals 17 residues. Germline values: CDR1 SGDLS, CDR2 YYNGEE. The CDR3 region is CASSLPLGSGGTDTQYF. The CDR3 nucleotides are TGTGCCAGCAGCCTCCCACTCGGGAGTGGCGGCACAGATACGCAGTATTTT.

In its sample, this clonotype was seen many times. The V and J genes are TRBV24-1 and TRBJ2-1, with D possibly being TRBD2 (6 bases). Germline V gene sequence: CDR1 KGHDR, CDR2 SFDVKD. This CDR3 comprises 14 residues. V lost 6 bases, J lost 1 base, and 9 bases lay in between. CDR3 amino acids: CATSQGGSYNEQFF. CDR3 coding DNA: TGTGCCACCAGTCAGGGAGGATCCTACAATGAGCAGTTCTTC.

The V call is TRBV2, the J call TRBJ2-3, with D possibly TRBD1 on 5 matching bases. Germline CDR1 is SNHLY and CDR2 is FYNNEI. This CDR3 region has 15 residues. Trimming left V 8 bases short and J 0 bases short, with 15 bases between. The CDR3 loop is CASFPDRTSTDTQYF. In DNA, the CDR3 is TGTGCCAGCTTCCCAGACAGAACTAGCACAGATACGCAGTATTTT. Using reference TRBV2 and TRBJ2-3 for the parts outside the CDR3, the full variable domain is EPEVTQTPSHQVTQMGQEVILRCVPISNHLYFYWYRQILGQKVEFLVSFYNNEISEKSEIFDDQFSVERPDGSNFTLKIRSTKLEDSAMYFCASFPDRTSTDTQYFGPGTRLTVL.

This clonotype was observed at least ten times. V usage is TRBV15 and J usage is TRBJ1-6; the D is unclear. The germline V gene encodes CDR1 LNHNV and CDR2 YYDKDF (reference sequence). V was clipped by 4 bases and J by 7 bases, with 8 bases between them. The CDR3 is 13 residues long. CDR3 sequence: CATSTVKNSPLHF. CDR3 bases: TGTGCCACCAGCACCGTCAAAAATTCACCCCTCCACTTT.

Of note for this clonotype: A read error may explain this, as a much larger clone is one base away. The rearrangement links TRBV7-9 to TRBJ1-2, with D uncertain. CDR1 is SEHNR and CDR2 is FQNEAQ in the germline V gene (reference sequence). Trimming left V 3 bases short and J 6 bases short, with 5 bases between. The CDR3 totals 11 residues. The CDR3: CASSFDNGYTF. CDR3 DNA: TGTGCCAGCAGCTTTGATAATGGCTACACCTTC.

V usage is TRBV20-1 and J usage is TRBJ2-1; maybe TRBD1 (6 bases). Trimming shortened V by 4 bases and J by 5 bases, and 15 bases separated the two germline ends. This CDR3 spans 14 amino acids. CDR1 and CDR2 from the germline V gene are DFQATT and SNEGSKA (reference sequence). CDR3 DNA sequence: TGCAGTGCTACGACGGGACAAATACACAATGAGCAGTTCTTC. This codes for CSATTGQIHNEQFF.

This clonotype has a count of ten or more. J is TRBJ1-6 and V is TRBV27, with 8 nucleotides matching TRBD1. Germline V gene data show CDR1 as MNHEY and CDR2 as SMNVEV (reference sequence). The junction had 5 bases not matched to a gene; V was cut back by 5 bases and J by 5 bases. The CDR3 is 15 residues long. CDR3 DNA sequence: TGTGCCAGCAGTGTACAGGGGGGGAATAATTCACCCCTCCACTTT. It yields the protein CASSVQGGNNSPLHF.

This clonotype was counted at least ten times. CDR3: CASSLVSRDEQYF. In DNA, the CDR3 is TGTGCCAGCAGTTTGGTCAGTCGCGACGAGCAGTACTTC. The chain uses TRBV28 and TRBJ2-7, with D hard to call. Germline V lookup: CDR1 MDHEN, CDR2 SYDVKM. The CDR3 sequence is 13 residues long. Trimming took 3 bases from V and 5 from J, leaving 11 bases between them.